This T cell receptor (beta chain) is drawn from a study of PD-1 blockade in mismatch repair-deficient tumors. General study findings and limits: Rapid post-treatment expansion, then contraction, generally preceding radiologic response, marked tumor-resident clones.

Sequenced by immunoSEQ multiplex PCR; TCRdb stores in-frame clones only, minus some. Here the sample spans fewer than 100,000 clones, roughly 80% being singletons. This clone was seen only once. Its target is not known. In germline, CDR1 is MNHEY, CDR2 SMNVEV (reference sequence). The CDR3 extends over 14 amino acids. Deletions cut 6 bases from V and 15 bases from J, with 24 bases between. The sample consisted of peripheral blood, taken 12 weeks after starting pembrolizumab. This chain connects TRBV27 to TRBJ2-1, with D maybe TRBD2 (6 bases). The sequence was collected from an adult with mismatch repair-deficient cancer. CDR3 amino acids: CASSPSHLRGWPFF. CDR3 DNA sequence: TGTGCCAGCAGCCCGAGCCACCTTCGGGGGTGGCCGTTCTTC.